These 10 T cell receptor beta chains share one sample of origin, sequenced in a study of blood T cell repertoires in COVID-19. Assay: immunoSEQ multiplex PCR; the TCRdb copy retains only in-frame clones and omits some. The data contain over 250,000 clones, approximately 85% of them singletons. Sequenced: peripheral blood. The source of these receptors is a woman in her sixties or seventies with acute or convalescent COVID-19.

V gene TRBV25-1 combines with J gene TRBJ1-2, with TRBD1 matching 8 bases. Trimming removed 8 bases from V and 7 bases from J; junction bases left unmatched: 3. CDR3 length: 11 residues. Germline values: CDR1 MGHDK, CDR2 SYGVNS. The CDR3 region is CASAGGGGYTF. The DNA for the CDR3 is TGTGCCAGCGCAGGGGGCGGTGGCTACACCTTC.

The rearrangement uses TRBV19 and TRBJ1-4; D might be TRBD1 (5 bases). CDR3 length: 18 amino acids. Trimming left V 3 bases short and J 0 bases short, with 17 bases between. Looked up from germline, CDR1 is LNHDA and CDR2 is SQIVND (reference sequence). The CDR3 sequence is CASSIVRPGPTTNEKLFF. The CDR3 bases are TGTGCCAGTAGTATTGTCCGGCCAGGGCCTACAACTAATGAAAAACTGTTTTTT.

The rearrangement uses TRBV7-3 and TRBJ1-1; D is possibly TRBD1 (5 bases). This CDR3 comprises 13 residues. Germline assignment: CDR1 SGHTA and CDR2 FQGTGA. V dropped 3 bases and J dropped 1 base, with 6 bases sitting between them. CDR3 region: CASSFRENTEAFF. The CDR3, as DNA: TGTGCCAGCAGCTTCAGGGAGAACACTGAAGCTTTCTTT.

V gene TRBV4-1 combines with J gene TRBJ2-3, with 9 bases lining up with TRBD2. Germline lookup yields CDR1 MGHRA and CDR2 YSYEKL. The J segment lost 6 bases and the V segment lost 4 bases, leaving 14 bases of the junction unmatched. The CDR3 extends over 17 amino acids. The CDR3 coding sequence is TGCGCCAGCAGCCTCCTTTTTAGCGGGGGCCCAGGGGATACGCAGTATTTT. It is translated as CASSLLFSGGPGDTQYF.

The genes are TRBV13 and TRBJ2-3; D is undetermined. CDR3 length equals 13 residues. V was trimmed by 5 bases and J by 7 bases, leaving 13 bases between them. Germline V gene sequence: CDR1 PRHDT, CDR2 FYEKMQ (reference sequence). CDR3 residues: CASSTQRAYTQYF. CDR3 nucleotides: TGTGCCAGCAGCACCCAAAGAGCGTATACGCAGTATTTT.

The chain couples TRBV6-5 to TRBJ2-7; perhaps TRBD2 as D (5 bases). Germline V gene lookup returns CDR1 MNHEY and CDR2 SVGAGI. The V end lost 2 bases, the J end lost 4 bases, and 12 bases lay between the germline ends. The CDR3 extends over 14 amino acids. Here the CDR3 reads CASSYGRSGYEQYF. Written as DNA, the CDR3 is TGTGCCAGCAGTTACGGACGGTCGGGGTACGAGCAGTACTTC.

The chain uses TRBV10-3 and TRBJ2-1, with 13 bases identical to TRBD2. Looked up from germline, CDR1 is ENHRY and CDR2 is SYGVKD. The CDR3 is 14 residues long. The V and J ends lost 3 bases and 11 bases, in that order; junction bases with no gene match: 4. The DNA for the CDR3 is TGTGCCATCAGTGACCCGGGACTAGCGGGGAAGCAGTTCTTC. Amino acid sequence: CAISDPGLAGKQFF.

This clone was seen a handful of times. The rearrangement links TRBV5-5 to TRBJ1-3; possible D gene TRBD1, 5 bases. Trimming removed 3 bases at V and 4 bases at J, with 17 bases between. Germline assignment: CDR1 SGHKS and CDR2 YYEKEE (reference sequence). The CDR3 has 16 amino acids. CDR3 in amino acids: CASSSLRGEGGNTIYF. Written as DNA, the CDR3 is TGTGCCAGCAGCTCCCTACGGGGGGAAGGAGGAAACACCATATATTTT.

The V and J genes are TRBV10-2 and TRBJ2-2; TRBD1 agrees at 8 bases. The germline gives CDR1 WSHSY, CDR2 SAAADI. V lost 7 bases, J lost 5 bases, and 6 bases stayed unmatched. This CDR3 comprises 14 residues. The DNA for the CDR3 is TGCGCCAGCAATACAGGGGGGAGGACCGGGGAGCTGTTTTTT. It codes for CASNTGGRTGELFF.

This clone was seen a few times. The chain joins TRBV6-5 to TRBJ2-7; D is possibly TRBD1 (5 bases). V lost 8 bases to trimming and J lost 5 bases, with 16 bases between them. This CDR3 region has 13 residues. Germline CDR1 is MNHEY and CDR2 is SVGAGI. CDR3 sequence (DNA): TGTGCCAGCTCCCCCTTGGGGCAAAACGAGCAGTACTTC. Residues: CASSPLGQNEQYF.